This T cell receptor (beta chain) was sequenced in a study of shared clonotypes between healthy human individuals. Profiled with immunoSEQ multiplex PCR; TCRdb holds only in-frame clones, not every one. The sample has about 2 million clones, roughly 94% seen once. V shed 2 bases and J shed 2 bases, with 7 bases lying between them. Germline CDR1 reads SEHNR; CDR2 reads FQNEAQ (reference sequence). The CDR3 has 14 amino acids. The receptor comes from a man aged 18 to 30 in good health. Sequenced: naive CD4+ T cells sorted from blood. The subset was: CD45RA+ positively selected. The chain recombines TRBV7-9 with TRBJ2-1, with D perhaps matching TRBD2 (6 bases). The CDR3 sequence is CASSLRETYNEQFF. The CDR3 region has the DNA TGTGCCAGCAGCTTACGGGAGACCTACAATGAGCAGTTCTTC.